A selection of T cell receptor beta chains follows, all from one sample in a study of T cell responses to AZD1222 COVID-19 vaccine. Profiled with immunoSEQ multiplex PCR; TCRdb holds only in-frame clones, not every one. Among about 110,000 clones listed, 81% were seen once. This specimen was peripheral blood, taken on day 0 of AZD1222 vaccination. The receptors come from an adult in good health. CDR3s leave out the opening cysteine and the closing phenylalanine or tryptophan. Fields, in order: V gene, CDR3 length, J gene, CDR3 protein.

>TRBV3-1/TRBV3-2|12|TRBJ1-6
ASSRRDSNSPLH
>TRBV6-2/TRBV6-3|11|TRBJ1-2
ASSWDPAGGYT
>TRBV24-1|16|TRBJ2-5
ATSEMGVSGGLQETQY
>TRBV7-2|11|TRBJ2-3
ASSLPRTDTQY
>TRBV2|12|TRBJ1-1
ASRGQLMNTEAF
>TRBV9|12|TRBJ1-6
ASSVVGARSPLH
>TRBV18|11|TRBJ2-7
ASSRTEAHEQY
>TRBV5-4|13|TRBJ2-5
ASSFGQGVQETQY
>TRBV11-2|13|TRBJ2-7
ASSGPGQGMYEQY
>TRBV3-1/TRBV3-2|13|TRBJ1-2
ASSRGAGSHYGYT
>TRBV6-5|12|TRBJ1-5
ASNWIRVNQPQH
>TRBV7-8|11|TRBJ2-5
ASSGQGRETQY
>TRBV19|11|TRBJ1-1
ASSIVRNTEAF
>TRBV7-9|11|TRBJ2-2
ASSYQGSGELF
>TRBV7-2|12|TRBJ1-2
ASSLGRGRWGYT
>TRBV5-1|13|TRBJ2-1
ASSLGLAGYNEQF
>TRBV13|13|TRBJ1-1
ASSLMGHRNTEAF
>TRBV11-2|12|TRBJ1-2
ASSLDLEGLGYT
>TRBV12-3/TRBV12-4|11|TRBJ1-1
ASSRDSYTEAF
>TRBV7-6|13|TRBJ2-4
ASSGGSGRGNIQY
>TRBV25-1|14|TRBJ1-3
ASSERGPSSGNTIY
>TRBV27|13|TRBJ2-1
ASSSIAGGYNEQF
>TRBV5-4|11|TRBJ2-7
ASSSGGGYEQY
>TRBV19|17|TRBJ1-6
ASSGGQGAFYSYNSPLH
>TRBV2|13|TRBJ2-1
AGTGQGTSGNEQF
>TRBV3-1/TRBV3-2|9|TRBJ1-4
ASSLRGKLF
>TRBV19|11|TRBJ1-2
ATQPGGGYGYT
>TRBV5-1|11|TRBJ1-1
ASSLLIQGEAF
>TRBV5-1|11|TRBJ2-3
ASSPGGTDTQY
>TRBV27|16|TRBJ2-4
ASSSARVRALGRNIQY
>TRBV30|12|TRBJ1-1
AWRKGQLNTEAF
>TRBV27|12|TRBJ2-5
ASSSARSDETQY
>TRBV10-2|12|TRBJ2-7
ASSGTSGSSEQY
>TRBV27|14|TRBJ1-5
ASRRGSLGSNQPQH
>TRBV3-1/TRBV3-2|12|TRBJ2-5
ASSQVAGVETQY
>TRBV2|15|TRBJ2-2
ASARQGARLDTGELF
>TRBV7-2|12|TRBJ2-7
ASRWGQGSYEQY
>TRBV28|14|TRBJ1-2
ASSKTGTGANYGYT
>TRBV30|12|TRBJ1-4
AWSSGTAGEKLF
>TRBV5-5|12|TRBJ2-3
ASSLGSGPDTQY
>TRBV5-1|15|TRBJ1-2
ASSLGTRGLARYGYT
>TRBV7-9|11|TRBJ1-2
ASSRQGAGGYT